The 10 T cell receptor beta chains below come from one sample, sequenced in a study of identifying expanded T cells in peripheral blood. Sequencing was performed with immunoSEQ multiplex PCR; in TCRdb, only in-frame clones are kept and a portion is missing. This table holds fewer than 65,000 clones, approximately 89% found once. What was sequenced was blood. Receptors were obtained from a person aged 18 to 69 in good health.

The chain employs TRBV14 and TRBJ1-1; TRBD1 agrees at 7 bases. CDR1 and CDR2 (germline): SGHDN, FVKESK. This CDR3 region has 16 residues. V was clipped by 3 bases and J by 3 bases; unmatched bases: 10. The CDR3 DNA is TGTGCCAGCAGCCATACAGGGGAGAGGTTGGACACTGAAGCTTTCTTT. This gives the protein CASSHTGERLDTEAFF.

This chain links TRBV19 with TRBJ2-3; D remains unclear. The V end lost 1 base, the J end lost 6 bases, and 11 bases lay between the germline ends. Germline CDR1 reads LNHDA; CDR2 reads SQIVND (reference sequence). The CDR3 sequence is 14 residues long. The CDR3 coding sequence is TGTGCCAGTAGTATAGGAAGGCAAAGTGATACGCAGTATTTT. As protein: CASSIGRQSDTQYF.

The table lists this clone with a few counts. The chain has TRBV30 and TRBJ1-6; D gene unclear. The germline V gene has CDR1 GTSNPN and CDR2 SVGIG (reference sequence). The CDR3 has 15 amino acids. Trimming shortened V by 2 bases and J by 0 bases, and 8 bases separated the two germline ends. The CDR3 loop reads CAWSRGSSYNSPLHF. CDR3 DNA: TGTGCCTGGAGTCGAGGGAGCTCCTATAATTCACCCCTCCACTTT.

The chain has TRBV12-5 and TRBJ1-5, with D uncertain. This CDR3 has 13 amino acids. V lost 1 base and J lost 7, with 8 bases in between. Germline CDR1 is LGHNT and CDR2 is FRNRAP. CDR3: CASGLGVVQPQHF. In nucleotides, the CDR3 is TGTGCTAGTGGTTTGGGGGTAGTGCAGCCCCAGCATTTT.

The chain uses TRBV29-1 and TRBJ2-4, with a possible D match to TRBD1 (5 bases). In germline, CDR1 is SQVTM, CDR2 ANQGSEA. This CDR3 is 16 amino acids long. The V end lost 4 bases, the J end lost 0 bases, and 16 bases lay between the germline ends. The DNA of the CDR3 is TGCAGCGTTGGCCAGACGACAGAACTAGCCAAAAACATTCAGTACTTC. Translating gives CSVGQTTELAKNIQYF.

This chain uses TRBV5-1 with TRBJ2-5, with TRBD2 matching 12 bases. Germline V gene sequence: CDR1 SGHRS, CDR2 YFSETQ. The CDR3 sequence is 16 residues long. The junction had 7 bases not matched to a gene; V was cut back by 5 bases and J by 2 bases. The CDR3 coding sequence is TGCGCCAGCAGATCAACTAGCGGGGGGCTACAAGAGACCCAGTACTTC. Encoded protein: CASRSTSGGLQETQYF.

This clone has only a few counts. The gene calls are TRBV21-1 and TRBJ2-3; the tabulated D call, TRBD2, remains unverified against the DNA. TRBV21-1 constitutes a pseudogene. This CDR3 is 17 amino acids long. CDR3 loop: CASSKDWSGDTPDTQYF. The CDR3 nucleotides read TGTGCCAGCAGCAAAGATTGGTCGGGAGACACCCCAGATACGCAGTATTTT.

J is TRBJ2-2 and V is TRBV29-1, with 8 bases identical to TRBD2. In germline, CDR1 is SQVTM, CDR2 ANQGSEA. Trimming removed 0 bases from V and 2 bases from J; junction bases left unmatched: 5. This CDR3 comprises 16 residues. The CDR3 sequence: CSVEDPSGRNTGELFF. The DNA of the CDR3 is TGCAGCGTTGAAGACCCAAGCGGGAGAAACACCGGGGAGCTGTTTTTT.

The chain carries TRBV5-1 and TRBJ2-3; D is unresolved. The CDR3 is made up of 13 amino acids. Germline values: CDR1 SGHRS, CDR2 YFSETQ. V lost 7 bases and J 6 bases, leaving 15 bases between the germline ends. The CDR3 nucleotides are TGCGCCAGCCACGCCCCCGCCGAGGATACGCAGTATTTT. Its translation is CASHAPAEDTQYF.

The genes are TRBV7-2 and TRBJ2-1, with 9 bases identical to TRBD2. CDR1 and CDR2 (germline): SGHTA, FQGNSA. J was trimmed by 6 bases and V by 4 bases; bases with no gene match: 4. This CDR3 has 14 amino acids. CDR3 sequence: CASSSRLAANEQFF. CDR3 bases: TGTGCCAGCAGCTCTCGACTAGCGGCCAATGAGCAGTTCTTC.